One and the same sample provided the 18 T cell receptor beta chains below, sequenced in a study of cytomegalovirus exposure and HLA in healthy donors. This PCR relied on a set of 60 Vbeta primers and 13 Jbeta primers. Clones were sequenced by immunoSEQ multiplex PCR, and TCRdb holds only the in-frame ones, with some missing. The sample consists of approximately 150,000 clones, 60% to 85% of them appearing once. The sequenced sample was PBMCs. The receptors were sampled from a man between 40 and 49 years old in good health and CMV-seropositive.

The gene calls are TRBV7-2 and TRBJ2-2, with D possibly matching TRBD2 (6 bases). This CDR3 spans 16 amino acids. Germline CDR1 reads SGHTA; CDR2 reads FQGNSA. Trimming stripped 1 base from V and 2 bases from J, with 11 bases between. The CDR3 sequence is CASSLGLAINTGELFF. The CDR3 coding sequence is TGTGCCAGCAGCTTAGGGCTAGCGATAAACACCGGGGAGCTGTTTTTT.

The chain is built from TRBV19 and TRBJ1-2, with 9 bases that match TRBD1. The CDR3 covers 16 residues. J gave up 7 bases and V 7 bases, and 16 bases lay outside the gene matches. CDR1 and CDR2 from the germline V gene are LNHDA and SQIVND (reference sequence). The DNA of the CDR3 is TGTGCCAGTACTCGAGGACAGGGGAGTATTGGGGCTGGCTACACCTTC. Its protein is CASTRGQGSIGAGYTF.

The rearrangement links TRBV15 to TRBJ1-1; no clear D gene. Trimming pared 0 bases from V and 8 bases from J, leaving 19 bases between. Germline CDR1 LNHNV, CDR2 YYDKDF (reference sequence). The CDR3 totals 16 residues. The CDR3 spells CATSRDGPGLGVEAFF. The CDR3 DNA sequence: TGTGCCACCAGCAGAGATGGTCCCGGCCTCGGGGTAGAAGCTTTCTTT.

V and J are TRBV19 and TRBJ1-5; no definite D call. This CDR3 spans 13 amino acids. Germline CDR1 and CDR2: LNHDA and SQIVND (reference sequence). V was pared by 4 bases and J by 4 bases, with 8 bases between. For the CDR3, the DNA is TGTGCCAGTAGTACAGAGTATAATCAGCCCCAGCATTTT. Encoded protein: CASSTEYNQPQHF.

V and J are TRBV12-5 and TRBJ2-1; 10 bases match TRBD2. Germline-derived CDR1 and CDR2 are LGHNT and FRNRAP. V lost 6 bases, J lost 4 bases, and 6 bases stayed unmatched. This CDR3 has 15 residues. CDR3 DNA sequence: TGTGCTAGTGGAACCCTAGCGGGAGCGTACAATGAGCAGTTCTTC. It codes for CASGTLAGAYNEQFF.

V usage is TRBV28 and J usage is TRBJ1-1; D is unclear. The germline V gene encodes CDR1 MDHEN and CDR2 SYDVKM. The CDR3 runs to 18 residues. The germline V and J ends were trimmed by 2 bases and 2 bases, with 21 bases remaining between them. The CDR3 here is CASSLGGADPALNTEAFF. Written as DNA, the CDR3 is TGTGCCAGCAGTTTAGGCGGCGCAGACCCTGCCTTAAACACTGAAGCTTTCTTT.

This clone occurred a few times. The V gene is TRBV19, the J gene TRBJ2-7; 11 bases line up with TRBD2. In germline, CDR1 is LNHDA, CDR2 SQIVND (reference sequence). Losses at the gene ends were 4 bases for V and 3 bases for J; bases not matched to a gene: 5. The CDR3 totals 15 residues. CDR3 in DNA: TGTGCCAGTAGTACGGGGACTAGCGGATACTACGAGCAGTACTTC. Translating it yields CASSTGTSGYYEQYF.

The chain joins TRBV28 to TRBJ1-2; 8 bases are a match to TRBD1. J lost 6 bases, V lost 7 bases, and 7 bases had no gene match. This CDR3 is built from 13 residues. The germline gives CDR1 MDHEN, CDR2 SYDVKM. DNA of the CDR3: TGTGCCAGCAAGCAGGGGGCTGCCAATGGCTACACCTTC. It codes for CASKQGAANGYTF.

Comment on this clone: The sample has other DNA sequences that encode this CDR3 too. The genes are TRBV29-1 and TRBJ1-1; D unclear. The CDR3 sequence is 12 residues long. The germline gives CDR1 SQVTM, CDR2 ANQGSEA. V was clipped by 6 bases and J by 2 bases, with 10 bases between them. CDR3 region: CSVTGLNTEAFF. The CDR3, as DNA: TGCAGCGTGACGGGGTTAAACACTGAAGCTTTCTTT.

The chain recombines TRBV27 with TRBJ2-5; TRBD1 agrees at 7 bases. Germline V lookup: CDR1 MNHEY, CDR2 SMNVEV (reference sequence). The CDR3 runs to 13 residues. J gave up 4 bases and V 6 bases, and 5 bases lay outside the gene matches. The CDR3 DNA is TGTGCCAGCAGCTTGGACAGGAGAGAGACCCAGTACTTC. Residues: CASSLDRRETQYF.

CDR3 DNA sequence: TGTGCCAGCCTAATAGCTAGCGGGGAGCAGTTCTTC. Amino acid sequence: CASLIASGEQFF. V gene TRBV6-1 combines with J gene TRBJ2-1; 8 bases are shared with TRBD2. The germline V gene has CDR1 MNHNS and CDR2 SASEGT. J lost 10 bases, V lost 8 bases, and 7 bases had no gene match. CDR3 length equals 12 residues.

A single count supports this clone. The V call is TRBV5-4, the J call TRBJ2-3; 11 bases map to TRBD2. J lost 6 bases, V lost 4 bases, and 16 bases had no gene match. The CDR3 consists of 18 residues. CDR1 SGHNT and CDR2 YYREEE come from the germline V gene (reference sequence). The CDR3 sequence: CASSPSSGRFYDPDTQYF. DNA for the CDR3: TGTGCCAGCAGCCCCTCTAGCGGGAGGTTTTACGACCCGGATACGCAGTATTTT.

The V call is TRBV30, the J call TRBJ2-1; 9 nucleotides match TRBD2. The germline V gene encodes CDR1 GTSNPN and CDR2 SVGIG (reference sequence). V was pared by 0 bases and J by 4 bases, with 7 bases of the junction left unmatched. The CDR3 is 16 amino acids. As DNA, the CDR3 is TGTGCCTGGAGTGTGGAACTAGCGGGTTTTTACAATGAGCAGTTCTTC. Its protein is CAWSVELAGFYNEQFF. Full variable domain (remainder filled in from reference TRBV30 and TRBJ2-1): SQTIHQWPATLVQPVGSPLSLECTVEGTSNPNLYWYRQAAGRGLQLLFYSVGIGQISSEVPQNLSASRPQDRQFILSSKKLLLSDSGFYLCAWSVELAGFYNEQFFGPGTRLTVL.

This chain uses TRBV27 with TRBJ1-2; D perhaps matches TRBD1 (5 bases). CDR1 and CDR2 from the germline V gene are MNHEY and SMNVEV (reference sequence). Trimming pared 6 bases from V and 6 bases from J, leaving 14 bases between. The CDR3 spans 13 residues. The CDR3 DNA is TGTGCCAGCAGGGCGACGGGGGTTGATGGCTACACCTTC. Protein sequence: CASRATGVDGYTF.

The chain employs TRBV5-1 and TRBJ1-1, with D perhaps TRBD1 (5 bases). The CDR3 spans 13 residues. CDR1 and CDR2 from the germline V gene are SGHRS and YFSETQ. The V and J ends lost 2 bases and 1 base respectively, with 6 bases between them. The CDR3 loop is CASSFQGNTEAFF. The CDR3 DNA sequence: TGCGCCAGCAGCTTCCAGGGGAACACTGAAGCTTTCTTT.

This clone came up a few times. This chain links TRBV10-3 with TRBJ1-3; 7 positions agree with TRBD1. CDR1 is ENHRY, CDR2 SYGVKD, per germline. The length of the CDR3 is 12 residues. The junction had 2 bases not matched to a gene; V was cut back by 11 bases and J by 1 base. The CDR3: CASQGSGNTIYF. For the CDR3, the DNA is TGTGCCTCACAGGGGTCTGGAAACACCATATATTTT.

The chain combines TRBV6-6 with TRBJ2-7; weak D call: TRBD1 (6 bases). This CDR3 spans 14 amino acids. Germline CDR1 reads MNHNY; CDR2 reads SVGAGI (reference sequence). Trimming left V 2 bases short and J 0 bases short, with 8 bases between. The CDR3: CASSYGGDSYEQYF. In DNA form, the CDR3 reads TGTGCCAGCAGTTACGGGGGCGACTCCTACGAGCAGTACTTC.

The chain uses TRBV4-2 and TRBJ2-1; TRBD1 is a possible D gene (5 bases). Germline assignment: CDR1 LGHNA and CDR2 YNFKEQ. CDR3 length: 17 amino acids. Trimming left V 1 base short and J 7 bases short, with 20 bases between. CDR3 coding DNA: TGTGCCAGCAGCCAAGTTTTTCGTGGGGCCCCAGGGAATGAGCAGTTCTTC. This codes for CASSQVFRGAPGNEQFF.